This T cell receptor beta chain emerged from a study of blood T cells in healthy people across ages. This clonotype has more than one count but fewer than ten. Its matching antigen is unknown. Findings and caveats of the study: It was held that diversity estimates obtained from one million T cells represented underestimates.

Through a sample-barcoded 5' primer and a J-beta primer mix, a second PCR was run for roughly 6 to 12 cycles. From each sample, at least 3 million paired-end reads containing CDR3 were obtained. TCRdb reanalysed the 5' RACE reads using MiXCR and keeps one entry per CDR3 protein. The table records 650,000 to 1,000,000 distinct CDR3 sequences, 35% to 40% of them present only once. The V gene's germline CDR1 is GTSNPN and CDR2 SVGIG (reference sequence). The germline V and J ends were trimmed by 8 bases and 7 bases, with 23 bases remaining between them. CDR3 size: 14 residues. The sequence was collected from a young man in good health. V is TRBV30 and J is TRBJ1-2; D is unclear. Input material: blood. CDR3 bases: TGTGCCACCGTAATGGCCGGCTCATTTGGTGGCTACACCTTC. This encodes CATVMAGSFGGYTF.